What follows are 32 T cell receptor beta chains derived from one specimen sequenced in a study of tumor-infiltrating lymphocytes in primary liver carcinoma. With around 490 ng total RNA as template and a constant-region primer, TCR beta cDNA was made. What produced the TCR beta libraries was three nested multiplex PCR rounds using slightly modified ARM-PCR. The two initial PCR rounds, approximately 10 cycles each, used TRBV1-TRBV30 forward and C-beta reverse primers. TCRdb reprocessed the multiplex PCR reads with MiXCR, giving one entry per CDR3 protein. The sample has about 110,000 distinct CDR3 sequences, around 60% seen once. Between roughly 20 and 33 mg of unsorted bulk tissue served as the source from which RNA and DNA were co-extracted. Specimen: liver tumor tissue from sampling region 1. Subset described: tumor region T1, superior pole. The receptors were gathered from a woman aged 60 to 75 with primary liver carcinoma and hepatitis B virus infection.

On this clonotype: A much bigger clone sits one base away, suggesting this may be a read error. J is TRBJ2-6 and V is TRBV12-3 or TRBV12-4; the D call may be TRBD1 or TRBD2 (5 bases each). This CDR3 is 17 amino acids long. The germline V and J ends were trimmed by 3 bases and 2 bases, with 14 bases remaining between them. The CDR3 region is CASSFMPGTPGANVLTF. The CDR3 DNA reads as TGTGCCAGCAGTTTTATGCCTGGGACCCCTGGGGCCAACGTCCTGACTTTC.

This clonotype came up once. Relative to the germline gene, one junction end is altered; a read error may explain this. The rearrangement joins TRBV11-2 to TRBJ2-7; possibly TRBD1 for D (5 bases). The CDR3 runs 14 residues. Germline loops: CDR1 SGHAT, CDR2 FQNNGV. The CDR3 sequence: CTSIPGAGINEQYF. The DNA for the CDR3 is TGTACCAGCATACCTGGGGCAGGGATTAACGAGCAGTACTTC.

The chain is built from TRBV5-4 and TRBJ1-1; no definite D call. CDR1 and CDR2 (germline): SGHNT, YYREEE (reference sequence). V lost 4 bases and J lost 10, with 20 bases in between. The CDR3 consists of 14 residues. The chain's CDR3 is CASSPQTENTTAFF. The DNA of the CDR3 is TGTGCCAGCAGCCCTCAGACGGAGAACACTACAGCTTTCTTT.

To note about this clonotype: Just one base apart from a much larger clone, this may be a read error. CDR3 DNA: TGTGCCAGCAGCGACAGGGGGCAAGAGACCCAGTACTTC. Protein: CASSDRGQETQYF. The J gene is TRBJ2-5, the V gene TRBV5-6, with TRBD1 matching over 9 bases. CDR1 is SGHDT, CDR2 YYEEEE, per germline. This CDR3 has 13 residues. J lost 2 bases, V lost 4 bases, and 0 bases had no gene match.

With respect to this clonotype: An end of the junction does not agree with germline; a read error may underlie this. This sequence joins TRBV10-3 and TRBJ1-3, with D possibly being TRBD1 (6 bases). This CDR3 region has 13 residues. CDR1 and CDR2 (germline): ENHRY, SYGVKD. The CDR3 coding sequence is TGTGGCATCAGGGGCCCCGCTCCCGACTCCATATATTTT. Protein sequence: CGIRGPAPDSIYF.

The rearrangement uses TRBV11-2 and TRBJ2-7; 14 nucleotides align to TRBD2. Trimming cost V 8 bases and J 4 bases; bases outside gene matches: 22. The CDR3 has 20 residues. Germline V gene lookup returns CDR1 SGHAT and CDR2 FQNNGV. The CDR3 region is CASCAISRLAGGQKPYEQYF. The CDR3 bases are TGTGCCAGCTGCGCCATTTCTCGACTAGCGGGAGGGCAGAAACCATACGAGCAGTACTTC. Supplemented by reference TRBV11-2 and TRBJ2-7, the full variable domain reads EAGVAQSPRYKIIEKRQSVAFWCNPISGHATLYWYQQILGQGPKLLIQFQNNGVVDDSQLPKDRFSAERLKGVDSTLKIQPAKLEDSAVYLCASCAISRLAGGQKPYEQYFGPGTRLTVT.

This clonotype was counted once. A much bigger clone sits one base away, suggesting this may be a read error. J is TRBJ2-6 and V is TRBV28; a weak D match, TRBD2 (7 bases). The CDR3 length is 16 residues. CDR1 is MDHEN and CDR2 is SYDVKM in the germline V gene. The CDR3 DNA sequence: TGTGTCAGCAGTTTTTTAGGGGGGGCTGGGGCCAACGTCCTGACTTTC. Amino acid sequence: CVSSFLGGAGANVLTF.

As for this clonotype: A much larger clone is a single base away; this may be a read error. V usage is TRBV6-6 and J usage is TRBJ2-5; TRBD1 aligns across 7 bases. There are 18 residues in the CDR3. The ends lost 5 bases at V and 5 bases at J; junction bases unmatched: 20. Germline V gene sequence: CDR1 MNHNY, CDR2 SVGAGI (reference sequence). The chain's CDR3 is CASSLGGFLTGRHETQYF. The CDR3, as DNA: TGTGCCAGCAGTCTAGGGGGTTTCCTGACAGGGCGGCACGAGACCCAGTACTTC.

This clonotype was observed at least ten times. The chain has TRBV10-3 and TRBJ2-5; TRBD1 or TRBD2 may be the D gene (5 bases each). Germline CDR1 ENHRY, CDR2 SYGVKD. V was pared by 6 bases and J by 4 bases, with 15 bases between. This CDR3 contains 14 residues. The CDR3 reads CAIRSQGDGETQYF. The CDR3 bases are TGTGCCATCAGAAGTCAGGGAGATGGAGAGACCCAGTACTTC.

For this clonotype: This may arise from a read error, as a much more abundant clone is one base away. As DNA, the CDR3 is TGCAACGTTTGGACCCCGTTCGTGGATACGCAGTATTTT. Residues: CNVWTPFVDTQYF. The chain recombines TRBV29-1 with TRBJ2-3, with D hard to call. There are 13 residues in the CDR3. CDR1 and CDR2 (germline): SQVTM, ANQGSEA.

As for this clonotype: At one end, the junction sequence differs from germline, possibly due to a read error. The chain links TRBV28 to TRBJ1-1, with 7 bases identical to TRBD1. In germline, CDR1 is MDHEN, CDR2 SYDVKM. This CDR3 comprises 14 residues. CDR3 protein: CTSSRATGDTEAFF. The DNA of the CDR3 is TGTACCAGCAGTCGGGCAACAGGGGACACTGAAGCTTTCTTT. Drawing the rest from reference TRBV28 and TRBJ1-1, the complete variable domain is DVKVTQSSRYLVKRTGEKVFLECVQDMDHENMFWYRQDPGLGLRLIYFSYDVKMKEKGDIPEGYSVSREKKERFSLILESASTNQTSMYLCTSSRATGDTEAFFGQGTRLTVV.

CDR3 amino acids: CASSLWTGGLPPTEQYF. DNA for the CDR3: TGTGCCAGCAGTTTATGGACAGGGGGACTTCCCCCCACCGAGCAGTACTTC. The genes are TRBV28 and TRBJ2-7, with 9 nucleotides matching TRBD1. The V segment lost 0 bases and the J segment 6 bases; nucleotides outside the gene matches: 12. Per the germline V gene, CDR1 is MDHEN and CDR2 is SYDVKM. CDR3 size: 17 residues.

To note about this clonotype: At one of its ends the junction is not consistent with the germline gene, which may arise from a read error. The V and J genes are TRBV6-5 and TRBJ2-7; 15 bases are shared with TRBD2. The CDR3 loop spans 14 amino acids. Per germline, CDR1 MNHEY and CDR2 SVGAGI. The DNA of the CDR3 is TGTGACAGCAGCTCGGGACTAGCGGGAGGAAAGCAGTATTTC. It yields the protein CDSSSGLAGGKQYF.

Of note for this clonotype: The junction does not match germline at one end; this may be a read error. The J gene is TRBJ2-2, the V gene TRBV18; TRBD1 might be the D (6 bases). CDR1 is KGHSH and CDR2 is LQKENI in the germline V gene. The CDR3 sequence is 15 residues long. CDR3 nucleotide sequence: TGTCCCAGCTCACCAAGGGGGACGAACACCGGGGAGCTGTTTTTT. This translates into CPSSPRGTNTGELFF.

This clonotype was counted only a few times. This rearrangement joins TRBV5-1 to TRBJ1-2, with a possible D match to TRBD1 (6 bases). Germline CDR1 reads SGHRS; CDR2 reads YFSETQ. CDR3 size: 13 residues. V was clipped by 4 bases and J by 8 bases, with 15 bases between them. CDR3 loop: CASSPGGARGYTF. CDR3 DNA sequence: TGCGCCAGCAGCCCCGGGGGCGCGAGGGGCTACACCTTC.

Notes on this clonotype: A junction end diverges from the germline sequence, so it may reflect a read error. This sequence joins TRBV2 and TRBJ2-7; a possible D gene is TRBD1 (7 bases). Germline-derived CDR1 and CDR2 are SNHLY and FYNNEI. The CDR3 runs 12 residues. The CDR3 is CVSQGEAGEQYF. The CDR3 bases are TGTGTCAGCCAGGGGGAGGCTGGCGAGCAGTACTTC.

The chain has TRBV4-1 and TRBJ1-2; no definite D call. The CDR3 totals 11 residues. The germline gives CDR1 MGHRA, CDR2 YSYEKL. In DNA, the CDR3 is TGCCCCATTGAGCGGGTGTGTGGCTACACCTTC. This translates into CPIERVCGYTF.

This clonotype appeared a single time. A read error is possible here, since a much larger clone lies one base away. The rearrangement uses TRBV7-9 and TRBJ2-5, with D unresolved. TRBJ2-1 explains the end of the DNA better; the J call may be wrong. Germline CDR1 reads SEHNR; CDR2 reads FQNEAQ (reference sequence). This CDR3 is built from 13 residues. In nucleotides, the CDR3 is TGTGCCAGCAGCCTCTCGGGCTCGTGGGAGCAGTTCTTC. Translating gives CASSLSGSWEQFF.

Concerning this clonotype itself: Relative to the germline gene, one junction end is altered; a read error may explain this. V usage is TRBV11-2 and J usage is TRBJ2-3, with 7 bases lining up with TRBD1. Germline CDR1 is SGHAT and CDR2 is FQNNGV. The length of the CDR3 is 14 residues. The chain's CDR3 is CACSLDREIDTHYF. For the CDR3, the DNA is TGTGCCTGCAGCTTAGACAGGGAGATCGATACTCATTATTTT.

As for this clonotype: A much more abundant neighbour one base away suggests this may be a read error. The gene calls are TRBV7-9 and TRBJ2-5; the D gene is possibly TRBD1 (6 bases). This CDR3 is built from 12 residues. Germline loops: CDR1 SEHNR, CDR2 FQNEAQ (reference sequence). DNA for the CDR3: TGTGCCAGCAGCTTAGAGGGGGAGACCCTGTACTTC. Amino acids: CASSLEGETLYF.

The chain is built from TRBV14 and TRBJ2-3; D gene ambiguous. The germline gives CDR1 SGHDN, CDR2 FVKESK. Trimming removed 3 bases at V and 3 bases at J, with 10 bases between. There are 14 residues in the CDR3. The CDR3 DNA reads as TGTGCCAGCAGCCAGCAACCAGTGACAGATACGCAGTATTTT. This codes for CASSQQPVTDTQYF.

The V and J genes are TRBV6-1 and TRBJ1-1; perhaps TRBD1 as D (6 bases). The CDR3 contains 14 residues. Per germline, CDR1 MNHNS and CDR2 SASEGT. With 10 bases removed from V and 6 bases from J, the gap between germline ends came to 21 bases. Here the CDR3 DNA reads TGTGCCATCAGGGGTACTCTACGGTACGCTGAAGCTTTCTTT. Its protein is CAIRGTLRYAEAFF.

A remark on this clonotype: A much bigger clone sits one base away, suggesting this may be a read error. The chain has TRBV6-5 and TRBJ2-5; D ambiguous. The CDR3 runs 13 residues. Germline CDR1 MNHEY, CDR2 SVGAGI. CDR3 DNA: TGTGTCAGCAGATGGACGCTGGAAGAGACCCAGTACTTC. The encoded protein is CVSRWTLEETQYF.

As concerns this clonotype: Without the conserved terminal phenylalanine or tryptophan, this CDR3 likely stems from a read error. The rearrangement uses TRBV29-1 and TRBJ2-5, with D possibly TRBD1 on 6 matching bases. The CDR3 runs to 14 residues. Germline loops: CDR1 SQVTM, CDR2 ANQGSEA. In nucleotides, the CDR3 is TGCATCGTCCAAACAGGGTCCTACCAAGAGACCCAGTACTTG. Its translation is CIVQTGSYQETQYL.

This clonotype was counted at least ten times. The CDR3 DNA reads TGTGCCAGCAGGGCCGGGACAGGGGGCCGGACCGGGGAGCTGTTTTTT. It codes for CASRAGTGGRTGELFF. V gene TRBV6-1 combines with J gene TRBJ2-2; TRBD1 agrees at 12 bases. The J segment lost 5 bases and the V segment lost 6 bases, leaving 7 bases of the junction unmatched. Per the germline V gene, CDR1 is MNHNS and CDR2 is SASEGT. The CDR3 covers 16 residues.

This clonotype has more than one count but fewer than ten. Germline and junction disagree at one end, which may indicate a read error. The V gene is TRBV29-1, the J gene TRBJ2-4, with D perhaps matching TRBD1 or TRBD2 (5 bases each). This CDR3 has 14 amino acids. Per the germline V gene, CDR1 is SQVTM and CDR2 is ANQGSEA. The CDR3 sequence: CSVVDSGPENTQYF. The DNA for the CDR3 is TGCAGCGTTGTAGACAGCGGACCGGAAAACACTCAGTACTTC.

Concerning this clonotype itself: Compared with germline, one end of the junction differs, possibly owing to a read error. The CDR3, as DNA: TGTGCCAGCAGCGTCCAGGAGAGCAATCAGCCCCAGCAGTTT. Its translation is CASSVQESNQPQQF. The J gene is TRBJ1-5, the V gene TRBV5-1; D unresolved. The CDR3 contains 14 residues. Germline V gives CDR1 SGHRS, CDR2 YFSETQ.

The chain combines TRBV11-2 with TRBJ2-5; 8 bases are a match to TRBD2. In germline, CDR1 is SGHAT, CDR2 FQNNGV. The length of the CDR3 is 17 residues. J gave up 5 bases and V 5 bases, and 16 bases lay outside the gene matches. The CDR3 spells CASSRGASGSPMETQYF. CDR3 bases: TGTGCCAGCAGCCGTGGCGCTAGCGGGTCCCCTATGGAGACCCAGTACTTC. Using reference TRBV11-2 and TRBJ2-5 for the parts outside the CDR3, the full variable domain is EAGVAQSPRYKIIEKRQSVAFWCNPISGHATLYWYQQILGQGPKLLIQFQNNGVVDDSQLPKDRFSAERLKGVDSTLKIQPAKLEDSAVYLCASSRGASGSPMETQYFGPGTRLLVL.

There are a few counts of this clonotype. The chain employs TRBV7-9 and TRBJ1-1, with D unresolved. Germline CDR1 and CDR2: SEHNR and FQNEAQ (reference sequence). The V end lost 1 base, the J end lost 1 base, and 7 bases lay between the germline ends. The CDR3 has 14 amino acids. The CDR3 coding sequence is TGTGCCAGCAGCTTAGAATACGGGAACACTGAAGCTTTCTTT. Protein sequence: CASSLEYGNTEAFF.

As to this clonotype: A single base separates this from a much larger clone, so it may be a read error. This rearrangement joins TRBV29-1 to TRBJ2-1; weak D call: TRBD1 (6 bases). This CDR3 spans 11 amino acids. Germline CDR1 and CDR2: SQVTM and ANQGSEA. CDR3 bases: TGCGGCGTTGCCAAGACAGGCGAGCAGTTCTTC. This translates into CGVAKTGEQFF.

V usage is TRBV29-1 and J usage is TRBJ1-1; D might be TRBD1 (5 bases). CDR1 and CDR2 (germline): SQVTM, ANQGSEA. The V end was cut by 6 bases, the J end by 4 bases, with 18 bases between. The CDR3 totals 14 residues. The CDR3: CSVPAGIRGTEAFF. CDR3 bases: TGCAGCGTACCCGCCGGGATAAGGGGCACTGAAGCTTTCTTT.

The table lists this clonotype with many counts. This rearrangement joins TRBV5-6 to TRBJ2-5; D remains unclear. The CDR3 runs 13 residues. Trimming shortened V by 2 bases and J by 2 bases, and 7 bases separated the two germline ends. The germline gives CDR1 SGHDT, CDR2 YYEEEE. CDR3 coding DNA: TGTGCCAGCAGCTTCTGGGTTCAAGAGACCCAGTACTTC. The encoded protein is CASSFWVQETQYF.